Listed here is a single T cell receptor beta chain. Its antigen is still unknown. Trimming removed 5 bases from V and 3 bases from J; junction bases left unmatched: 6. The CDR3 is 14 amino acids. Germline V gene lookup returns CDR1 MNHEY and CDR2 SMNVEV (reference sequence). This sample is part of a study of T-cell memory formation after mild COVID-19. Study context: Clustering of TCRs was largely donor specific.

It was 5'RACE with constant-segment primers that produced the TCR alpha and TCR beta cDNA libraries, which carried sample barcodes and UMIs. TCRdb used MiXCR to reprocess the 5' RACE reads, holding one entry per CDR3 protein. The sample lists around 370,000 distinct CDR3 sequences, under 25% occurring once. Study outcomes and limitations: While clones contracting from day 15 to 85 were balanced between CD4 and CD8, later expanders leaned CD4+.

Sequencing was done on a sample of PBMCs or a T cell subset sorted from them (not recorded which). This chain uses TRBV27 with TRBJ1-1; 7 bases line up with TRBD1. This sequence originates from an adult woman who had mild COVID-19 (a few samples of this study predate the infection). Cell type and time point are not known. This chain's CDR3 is CASSPTGAYTEAFF. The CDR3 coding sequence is TGTGCCAGCAGTCCCACAGGGGCCTACACTGAAGCTTTCTTT.